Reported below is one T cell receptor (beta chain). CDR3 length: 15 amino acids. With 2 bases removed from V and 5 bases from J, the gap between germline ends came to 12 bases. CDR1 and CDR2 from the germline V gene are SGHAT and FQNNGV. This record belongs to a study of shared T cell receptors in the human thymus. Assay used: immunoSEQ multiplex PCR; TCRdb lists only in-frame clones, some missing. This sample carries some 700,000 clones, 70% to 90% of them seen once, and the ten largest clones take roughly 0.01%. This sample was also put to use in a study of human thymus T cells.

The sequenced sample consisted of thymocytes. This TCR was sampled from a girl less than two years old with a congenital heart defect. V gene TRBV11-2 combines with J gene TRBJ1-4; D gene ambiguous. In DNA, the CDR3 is TGTGCCAGCAGCTTAAGAATCCTACCAAATGAAAAACTGTTTTTT. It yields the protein CASSLRILPNEKLFF.